This T cell receptor (beta chain) came from a study of radiation and T cells in renal cell carcinoma (dated by TCRdb to about 2020). As for the study more broadly: The samples were obtained from a clinical trial, where primary renal cell carcinomas were treated with 15 Gy stereotactic body radiation therapy and then removed by nephrectomy 4 weeks afterward. Across all 50 or so samples, approximately 4,000,000 unique CDR3 nucleotide sequences, encoding approximately 2.5 million unique CDR3 amino acid sequences, were identified. A total of roughly 53 samples underwent TCR beta sequencing, made up of some 26 tumors and roughly 27 peripheral blood samples.

This sample's time point label indicates: blood 2 weeks post-SBRT. The sample's treatment or condition label, in plain terms: 15 Gy SBRT to primary tumor, nephrectomy 4 weeks later. To follow tumor-enriched clonotypes, peripheral blood was collected serially from radiation-treated patients at baseline and again at 2 weeks and 4 weeks after SBRT. Every patient had renal cell carcinoma of clear cell pathology. Genomic DNA for TCR sequencing was prepared using the QIAamp DNA Blood Mini Kit (Qiagen). The analyses included only samples that passed all quality control checks. V is shortened by 0 bases, J by 0 bases, and the region joining them spans 6 bases. The CDR3 contains 14 residues, cysteine and phenylalanine counted. Of the read, only the CDR3 DNA is kept; its 42 bases are in frame from base 1. CDR1 SGHKS and CDR2 YYEKEE are derived from the germline V gene (reference sequence). Following the manufacturer's recommendations, the immunoSEQ kit was used to generate TCR beta libraries from genomic DNA. To prepare libraries, a first multiplex PCR with proprietary primers was run, followed by a second PCR that added unique barcodes, and a bead cleanup was done after each round. A positive control reaction and a negative control reaction, both provided in the kit, were run with every batch of samples. The final libraries underwent checking on an Agilent 4200 TapeStation D1000 ScreenTape, volumetric pooling, and quantification by qPCR. Sequencing was performed on an Illumina NextSeq500 using a MidOutput 150-cycle cartridge, with 156 Read1 cycles, 15 Index1 cycles, and the kit custom primers. The pooled library was loaded at around 1 pM with roughly 20% PhiX control spiked in. As for how the authors treated the data: Vendor-processed data were analyzed in R, and a clonotype was defined as all T cells sharing the same CDR3 nucleotide sequence. In the clone abundance analyses, frequencies in each sample were normalized to that sample's 10,000 most abundant clones. Public T cell clones, which averaged fewer than five per sample, were removed prior to analysis. An abundance difference of at least 32-fold between compartments was the criterion for calling clonotypes tumor-enriched or baseline blood-enriched. A beta-binomial differential abundance model was used to identify clonotypes that expanded or contracted between blood time points. The Baroni-Urbani and Buser coefficient was used to measure tumor-blood repertoire similarity, and groups were compared with two-tailed Wilcoxon tests in R. TCRdb retrieved this table from immuneACCESS and kept in-frame rearrangements only. Not all clones are present; in checked studies, unresolved V genes account for under half, and no reason is known for the remainder. V and J calls and clone size come straight from that table; D and trimming were deduced from the DNA. This sample holds around 130,000 clones; 81% were observed only once. Together, the top ten hold approximately 2% of the sample.

Remarks on this clone: The antigen it recognizes is unknown. Per-nucleotide qualities are absent, and no much larger clonotype sits a single base away.

Summary of the overall study and its limitations: In blood, the top tumor clonotypes increased from baseline to 2 weeks after radiation and then shrank by 4 weeks, which suggests a temporary expansion of tumor-resident clones. Effects of radiation dose or scheduling on the TCR repertoire could not be addressed with the single-armed trial design. Blood repertoire dynamics were not followed beyond 4 weeks after treatment. Because pretreatment tumor biopsies were not available, the study could not determine whether clonotypes were already present within the tumor at baseline.

This specimen consisted of blood, obtained from a patient whose treatment included radiotherapy and nephrectomy. The sequence links TRBV5-5 to TRBJ1-1, with no confidently assigned D gene. This TCR was sampled from a woman aged 55-75 years with renal cell carcinoma. In nucleotides, the sequence is TGTGCCAGCAGCTTGGCAGAAATGAACACTGAAGCTTTCTTT. Translated, this is CASSLAEMNTEAFF.